This TCR beta chain was identified during a study of regulatory T cells in long-lasting Graves disease. The CDR3 has 13 amino acids. From germline, CDR1 is MNHNS and CDR2 SASEGT. The germline V and J ends were trimmed by 6 bases and 0 bases, with 8 bases remaining between them. This clonotype turned up a few times. The time point denotes: newly diagnosed GD, antithyroid drugs for less than 3 months. The authors made the TCR library using RNA they extracted from PBMCs. Assembly of TCR beta libraries relied on iRepertoire HTBI primers together with Arm-PCR of CDR3 regions. TCRdb analysed the multiplex PCR reads with MiXCR anew, one entry per CDR3 protein. The table shows about 430,000 distinct CDR3 sequences, with roughly 15% occurring only once. These same records also appear under a second study, on T cells in Graves' hyperthyroidism and ophthalmopathy. That report adds: Uncontrolled infection, other autoimmune disease, pregnancy or lactation disqualified patients from enrolment. Primed by the HTBI set, a first-round RT-PCR was run on the TCR CDR3.

The sample consisted of peripheral blood mononuclear cells (PBMCs), taken at new diagnosis, from a patient treated with antithyroid drugs. This chain uses TRBV6-1 with TRBJ1-2; D not resolved. The source of this sequence is a woman aged 40 to 50 with Graves disease. As DNA, the CDR3 is TGTGCCAGCAGAAACGACCCTAACTATGGCTACACCTTC. The encoded protein is CASRNDPNYGYTF.